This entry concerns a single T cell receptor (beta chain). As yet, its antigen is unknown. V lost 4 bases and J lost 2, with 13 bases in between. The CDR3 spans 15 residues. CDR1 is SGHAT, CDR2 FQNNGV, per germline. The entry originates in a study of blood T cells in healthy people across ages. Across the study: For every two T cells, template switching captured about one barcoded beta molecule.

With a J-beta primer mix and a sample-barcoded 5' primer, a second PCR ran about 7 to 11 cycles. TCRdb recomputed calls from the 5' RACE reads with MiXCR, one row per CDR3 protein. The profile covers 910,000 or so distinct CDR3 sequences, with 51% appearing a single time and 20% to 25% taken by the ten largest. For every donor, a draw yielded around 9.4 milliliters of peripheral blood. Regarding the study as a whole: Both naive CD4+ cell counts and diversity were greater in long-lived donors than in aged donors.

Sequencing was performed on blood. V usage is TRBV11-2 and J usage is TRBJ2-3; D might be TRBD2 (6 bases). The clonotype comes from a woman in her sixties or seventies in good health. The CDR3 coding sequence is TGTGCCAGCAGCTCACGCGGGACCGACACAGATACGCAGTATTTT. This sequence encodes CASSSRGTDTDTQYF.